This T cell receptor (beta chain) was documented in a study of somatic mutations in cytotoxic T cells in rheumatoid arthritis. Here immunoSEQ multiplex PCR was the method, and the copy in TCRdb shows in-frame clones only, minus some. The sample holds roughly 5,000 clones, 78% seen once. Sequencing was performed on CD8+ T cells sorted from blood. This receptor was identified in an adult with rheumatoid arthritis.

The CDR3 nucleotides read TGTGCCAGCAGCCTTAATCCGGGACCAAACTATGGCTACACCTTC. This sequence encodes CASSLNPGPNYGYTF. The chain links TRBV16 to TRBJ1-2; weak D call: TRBD1 (5 bases). The germline CDR1 and CDR2 sequences are KGHSY and FQNENV. V lost 4 bases, J lost 2 bases, and 14 bases lay in between. The CDR3 extends over 15 amino acids.